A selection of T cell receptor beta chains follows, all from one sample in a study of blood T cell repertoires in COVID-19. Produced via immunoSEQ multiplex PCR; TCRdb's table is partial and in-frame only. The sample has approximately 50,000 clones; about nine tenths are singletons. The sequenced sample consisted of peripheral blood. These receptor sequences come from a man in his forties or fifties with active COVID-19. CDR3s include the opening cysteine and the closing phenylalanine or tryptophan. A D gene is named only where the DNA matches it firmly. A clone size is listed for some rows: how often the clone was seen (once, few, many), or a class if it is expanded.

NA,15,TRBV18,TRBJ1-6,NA,CASSGEAALGSPLHF,TGTGCCAGCTCAGGCGAGGCGGCTCTCGGTTCACCCCTCCACTTT
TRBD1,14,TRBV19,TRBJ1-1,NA,CASSRDRGETEAFF,TGTGCCAGTAGCCGGGACAGGGGAGAAACTGAAGCTTTCTTT
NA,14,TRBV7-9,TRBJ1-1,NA,CASSLASMNTEAFF,TGTGCCAGCAGCTTAGCGTCAATGAACACTGAAGCTTTCTTT
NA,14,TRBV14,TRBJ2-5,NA,CASSRVGGKETQYF,TGTGCCAGCAGCCGAGTGGGGGGTAAAGAGACCCAGTACTTC
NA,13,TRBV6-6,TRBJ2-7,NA,CASSYPLSREQYF,TGTGCCAGCAGTTACCCCCTCAGTCGCGAGCAGTACTTC
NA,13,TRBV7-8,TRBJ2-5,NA,CASSLEALETQYF,TGTGCCAGCAGCTTAGAAGCCCTGGAGACCCAGTACTTC
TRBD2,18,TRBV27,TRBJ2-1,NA,CASSPTGAGGRTGNEQFF,TGTGCCAGCAGTCCCACGGGAGCGGGAGGACGTACGGGTAATGAGCAGTTCTTC
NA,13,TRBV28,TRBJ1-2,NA,CASSWQGGYGYTF,TGTGCCAGCAGTTGGCAAGGAGGATATGGCTACACCTTC
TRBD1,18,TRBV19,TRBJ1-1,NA,CASSPNYDRGPRNTEAFF,TGTGCCAGTAGCCCAAACTACGACAGGGGACCACGGAACACTGAAGCTTTCTTT
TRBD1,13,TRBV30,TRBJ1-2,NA,CACFRGSDYGYTF,TGTGCCTGCTTCAGGGGGTCGGACTATGGCTACACCTTC
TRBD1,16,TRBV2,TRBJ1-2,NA,CASSMSRDRGRYGYTF,TGTGCCAGCAGTATGTCCCGGGACAGGGGAAGGTATGGCTACACCTTC
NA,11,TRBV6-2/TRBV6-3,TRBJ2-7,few,CASSYSTLTHF,TGTGCCAGCAGTTACTCCACCCTAACGCACTTC
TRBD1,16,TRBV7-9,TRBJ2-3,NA,CASSSGQGALADTQYF,TGTGCCAGCAGCAGTGGACAGGGGGCGTTAGCAGATACGCAGTATTTT
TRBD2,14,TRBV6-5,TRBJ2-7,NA,CASLKTSGLYEQYF,TGTGCCAGCTTAAAGACTAGCGGGTTGTACGAGCAGTACTTC
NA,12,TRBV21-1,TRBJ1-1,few,CASSREHTEAFF,TGTGCCAGCAGCCGAGAACACACTGAAGCTTTCTTT
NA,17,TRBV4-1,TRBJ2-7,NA,CASSQANTGSSLSEQYF,TGCGCCAGCAGCCAAGCGAACACCGGGAGCTCTCTTAGCGAGCAGTACTTC
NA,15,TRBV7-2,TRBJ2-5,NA,CASSLDTRDTGTQYF,TGTGCCAGCAGCTTAGATACTAGGGACACAGGAACCCAGTACTTC
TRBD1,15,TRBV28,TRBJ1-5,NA,CASSSDRGMYQPQHF,TGTGCCAGCAGTTCAGACAGGGGGATGTACCAGCCCCAGCATTTT
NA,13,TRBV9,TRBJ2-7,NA,CASSVGAGSEQYF,TGTGCCAGCAGCGTAGGGGCAGGGTCCGAGCAGTACTTC
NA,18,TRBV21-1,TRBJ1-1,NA,CASSRAKIIQTLNTEAFF,TGTGCCAGCAGCAGGGCTAAGATCATTCAAACCTTGAACACTGAAGCTTTCTTT
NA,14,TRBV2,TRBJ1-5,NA,CASGGRGGNQPQHF,TGTGCCAGCGGGGGCAGGGGTGGCAATCAGCCCCAGCATTTT
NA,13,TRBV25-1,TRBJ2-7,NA,CASSEYREKEQYF,TGTGCCAGCAGTGAATACAGGGAAAAAGAGCAGTACTTC
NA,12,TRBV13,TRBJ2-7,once,CASSFTGLEQYF,TGTGCCAGCAGCTTTACGGGACTCGAGCAGTACTTC
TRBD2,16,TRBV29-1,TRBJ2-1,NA,CSVMRGLAGGYNEQFF,TGCAGCGTCATGAGGGGACTAGCGGGAGGTTACAATGAGCAGTTCTTC
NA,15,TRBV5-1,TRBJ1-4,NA,CASSAGPRDNEKLFF,TGCGCCAGCAGCGCGGGGCCGCGGGATAATGAAAAACTGTTTTTT
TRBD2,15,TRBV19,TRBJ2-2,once,CASSRGLVLGGELFF,TGTGCCAGTAGTAGGGGACTAGTATTGGGCGGGGAGCTGTTTTTT
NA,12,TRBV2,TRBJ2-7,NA,CASRGGSYEQYF,TGTGCCAGCAGGGGGGGATCCTACGAGCAGTACTTC
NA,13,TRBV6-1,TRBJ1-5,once,CASSERGGQPQHF,TGTGCCAGCAGTGAGAGGGGAGGCCAGCCCCAGCATTTT
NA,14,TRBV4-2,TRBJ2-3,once,CASSQTGVTDTQYF,TGTGCCAGCAGCCAAACGGGGGTTACAGATACGCAGTATTTT
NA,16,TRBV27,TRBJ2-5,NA,CASSSNAGRPQETQYF,TGTGCCAGCAGTTCTAACGCGGGACGGCCACAAGAGACCCAGTACTTC
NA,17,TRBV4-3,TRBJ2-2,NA,CASSQVAHGMNTGELFF,TGCGCCAGCAGCCAAGTAGCCCACGGAATGAACACCGGGGAGCTGTTTTTT
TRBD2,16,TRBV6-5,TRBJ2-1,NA,CASSYSQRGGRNEQFF,TGTGCCAGCAGTTACTCTCAGCGGGGGGGTCGGAATGAGCAGTTCTTC
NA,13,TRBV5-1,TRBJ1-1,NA,CASSPIMNTEAFF,TGCGCCAGCAGCCCTATCATGAACACTGAAGCTTTCTTT
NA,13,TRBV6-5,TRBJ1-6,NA,CASSPGRGSPLHF,TGTGCCAGCAGTCCAGGGCGAGGTTCACCCCTCCACTTT
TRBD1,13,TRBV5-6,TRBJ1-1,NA,CASSLTWTGEAFF,TGTGCCAGCAGCTTGACCTGGACAGGTGAAGCTTTCTTT
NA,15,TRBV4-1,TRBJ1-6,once,CASSKLRGVGSPLHF,TGCGCCAGCAGCAAACTCAGGGGAGTCGGATCACCCCTCCACTTT
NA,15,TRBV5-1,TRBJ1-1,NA,CASSLGPGGDTEAFF,TGCGCCAGCAGCTTGGGCCCTGGGGGGGACACTGAAGCTTTCTTT
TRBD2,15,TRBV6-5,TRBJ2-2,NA,CASTRGRAPTGELFF,TGTGCCAGCACCCGAGGGAGGGCGCCCACCGGGGAGCTGTTTTTT
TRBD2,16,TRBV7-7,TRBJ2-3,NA,CASSPGLAGVKDTQYF,TGTGCCAGCAGCCCTGGACTAGCGGGGGTGAAAGATACGCAGTATTTT
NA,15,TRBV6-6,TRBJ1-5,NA,CASSYSAGDNQPQHF,TGTGCCAGCAGTTACTCGGCGGGGGATAATCAGCCCCAGCATTTT
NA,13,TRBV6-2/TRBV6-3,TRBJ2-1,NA,CASSYGLDNEQFF,TGTGCCAGCAGTTACGGACTTGACAATGAGCAGTTCTTC
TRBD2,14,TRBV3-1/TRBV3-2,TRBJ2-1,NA,CASSRGTSGREQFF,TGTGCCAGCAGCCGCGGGACTAGCGGGAGGGAGCAGTTCTTC
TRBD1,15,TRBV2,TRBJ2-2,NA,CASSWTGGDTGELFF,TGTGCCAGCAGTTGGACAGGGGGGGACACCGGGGAGCTGTTTTTT
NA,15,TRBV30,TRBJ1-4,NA,CAWSTIQGGNEKLFF,TGTGCCTGGAGTACAATCCAAGGCGGGAATGAAAAACTGTTTTTT
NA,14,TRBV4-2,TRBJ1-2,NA,CASSQESRGYGYTF,TGTGCCAGCAGCCAAGAATCCAGGGGCTATGGCTACACCTTC
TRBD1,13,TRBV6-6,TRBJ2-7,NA,CASRGTVTYEQYF,TGTGCCAGCAGGGGGACAGTTACCTACGAGCAGTACTTC
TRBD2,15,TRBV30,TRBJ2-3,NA,CAWSVTLAGTDTQYF,TGTGCCTGGAGTGTAACACTAGCGGGCACAGATACGCAGTATTTT
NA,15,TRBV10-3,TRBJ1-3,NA,CAIGGESSSGNTIYF,TGTGCCATCGGAGGGGAGTCGAGCTCTGGAAACACCATATATTTT
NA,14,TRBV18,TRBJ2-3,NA,CASSPATTSDTQYF,TGTGCCAGCTCACCTGCAACTACTTCAGATACGCAGTATTTT
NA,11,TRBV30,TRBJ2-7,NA,CAWSGDNEQYF,TGTGCCTGGAGTGGGGACAACGAGCAGTACTTC
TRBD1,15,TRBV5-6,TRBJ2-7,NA,CASSLNGQEIYEQYF,TGTGCCAGCAGCTTGAATGGACAGGAGATCTACGAGCAGTACTTC
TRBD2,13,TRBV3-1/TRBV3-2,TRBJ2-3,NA,CASSRGGQDTQYF,TGTGCCAGCAGCCGCGGGGGTCAAGATACGCAGTATTTT
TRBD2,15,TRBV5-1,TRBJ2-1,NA,CASSPGLALELEQFF,TGCGCCAGCAGCCCCGGACTAGCTCTTGAACTTGAGCAGTTCTTC
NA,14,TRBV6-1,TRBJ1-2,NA,CASSERGAGHGYTF,TGTGCCAGCAGTGAACGGGGGGCTGGGCATGGCTACACCTTC
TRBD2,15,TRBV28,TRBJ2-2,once,CASSWTSANTGELFF,TGTGCCAGCAGTTGGACTAGCGCGAACACCGGGGAGCTGTTTTTT
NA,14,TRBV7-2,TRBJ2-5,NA,CASSLVPQQETQYF,TGTGCCAGCAGCTTAGTGCCCCAGCAAGAGACCCAGTACTTC
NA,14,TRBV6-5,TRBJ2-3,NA,CASRMMGGTDTQYF,TGTGCCAGCAGGATGATGGGAGGCACAGATACGCAGTATTTT